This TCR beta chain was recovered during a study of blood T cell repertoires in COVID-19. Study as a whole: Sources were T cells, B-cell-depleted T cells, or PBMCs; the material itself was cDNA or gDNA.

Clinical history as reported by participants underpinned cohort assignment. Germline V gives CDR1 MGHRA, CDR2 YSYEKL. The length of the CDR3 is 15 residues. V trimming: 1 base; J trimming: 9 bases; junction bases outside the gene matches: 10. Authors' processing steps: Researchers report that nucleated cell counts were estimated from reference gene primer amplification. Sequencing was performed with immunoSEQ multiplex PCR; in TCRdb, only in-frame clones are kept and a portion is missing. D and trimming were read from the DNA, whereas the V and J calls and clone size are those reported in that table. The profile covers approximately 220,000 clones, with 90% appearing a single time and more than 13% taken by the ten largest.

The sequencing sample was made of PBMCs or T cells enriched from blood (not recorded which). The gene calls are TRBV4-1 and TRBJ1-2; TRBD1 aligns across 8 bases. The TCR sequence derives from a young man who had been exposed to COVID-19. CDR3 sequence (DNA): TGCGCCAGCAGCCAAGCCCGCGACAGGGGCCGGAGCTACACCTTC. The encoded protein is CASSQARDRGRSYTF.